This T cell receptor (beta chain) emerged from a study of response to subunit inactivated influenza vaccine. TCRdb analysed the RT-PCR reads with MiXCR anew, one entry per CDR3 protein. In the table there are 800,000 to 1,000,000 distinct CDR3 sequences, roughly 20% of which are singletons. There are 14 residues in the CDR3. The V gene lost 6 bases and the J gene lost 0 bases, with 6 bases spanning the gap. CDR1 is SGHTA, CDR2 FQGNSA, per germline. This clonotype was detected a few times. Its antigen remains unidentified. Notes on the study in general: Few additional T cells are recruited per seasonal influenza vaccination, authors suggested.

The chain combines TRBV7-2 with TRBJ2-6; D may be TRBD2 (5 bases). This clonotype was sampled from a man aged 50 or older who received an inactivated influenza vaccine. Specimen: PBMCs from blood, collected 5 days after vaccination. The CDR3 coding sequence is TGTGCCAGCAGGGAGGTCTCTGGGGCCAACGTCCTGACTTTC. This sequence encodes CASREVSGANVLTF.